These 29 T cell receptor beta chains were sequenced from one sample in a study of blood T cell repertoires in COVID-19. This table comes from immunoSEQ multiplex PCR, and its TCRdb copy is limited to in-frame clones, with some not included. The sample includes roughly 40,000 clones, about 80% of them seen just once. The source material was peripheral blood. These receptors all come from a man between 65 and 85 years old with acute or convalescent COVID-19.

This rearrangement joins TRBV30 to TRBJ2-7, with 7 bases lining up with TRBD2. This CDR3 has 14 residues. Germline CDR1 is GTSNPN and CDR2 is SVGIG (reference sequence). The V and J ends lost 3 bases and 3 bases, in that order; junction bases with no gene match: 8. CDR3 bases: TGTGCCTGGAGCGAAAGCGGGACCCTCTACGAGCAGTACTTC. Encoded protein: CAWSESGTLYEQYF.

The chain uses TRBV13 and TRBJ1-1; a weak D match, TRBD1 (6 bases). V gave up 5 bases and J gave up 1 base, with 17 bases separating them. Germline V gives CDR1 PRHDT, CDR2 FYEKMQ (reference sequence). The CDR3 is 16 amino acids. CDR3 loop: CASSPLGGQRNTEAFF. CDR3 bases: TGTGCCAGCAGCCCGTTGGGGGGGCAGAGGAACACTGAAGCTTTCTTT.

CDR3 in amino acids: CASSVAGGPGETQYF. The CDR3 nucleotides are TGTGCCAGCAGCGTAGCGGGGGGTCCGGGGGAGACCCAGTACTTC. The chain joins TRBV9 to TRBJ2-5; 7 bases agree with TRBD2. CDR3 size: 15 residues. Germline V gives CDR1 SGDLS, CDR2 YYNGEE. V shed 0 bases, J shed 5 bases, and the junction held 7 bases outside the gene matches.

V gene TRBV4-2 combines with J gene TRBJ2-1; TRBD2 matches 8 bases. Per germline, CDR1 LGHNA and CDR2 YNFKEQ. The ends lost 4 bases at V and 6 bases at J; junction bases unmatched: 8. This CDR3 spans 15 amino acids. The CDR3 loop is CASSLGTSGINEQFF. DNA of the CDR3: TGTGCCAGCAGCCTCGGGACTAGTGGAATCAATGAGCAGTTCTTC.

This clone showed up just a few times. CDR3 region: CASSFFSGVNYGYTF. In DNA form, the CDR3 reads TGTGCCAGCAGCTTTTTTTCAGGGGTTAACTATGGCTACACCTTC. This chain joins TRBV5-6 and TRBJ1-2, with D maybe TRBD1 (6 bases). Germline CDR1 SGHDT, CDR2 YYEEEE. V was clipped by 2 bases and J by 1 base, with 12 bases between them. The CDR3 runs 15 residues.

The rearrangement links TRBV5-4 to TRBJ1-2; TRBD1 might be the D (5 bases). Looked up from germline, CDR1 is SGHNT and CDR2 is YYREEE (reference sequence). V was clipped by 2 bases and J by 1 base, with 9 bases between them. The CDR3 totals 14 residues. The CDR3 sequence is CASSFSGINYGYTF. The CDR3 DNA reads TGTGCCAGCAGCTTTTCAGGGATTAACTATGGCTACACCTTC.

The chain carries TRBV7-2 and TRBJ1-4, with D maybe TRBD1 (6 bases). In germline, CDR1 is SGHTA, CDR2 FQGNSA. CDR3 length: 14 residues. V was clipped by 2 bases and J by 8 bases, with 12 bases between them. The CDR3 loop reads CASSLKVGGEKLFF. CDR3 coding DNA: TGTGCCAGCAGCTTAAAAGTAGGGGGAGAAAAACTGTTTTTT.

In its sample, this clone was seen a few times. The chain links TRBV6-5 to TRBJ1-4, with 8 bases fitting TRBD1. The CDR3 covers 15 residues. Germline V gene data show CDR1 as MNHEY and CDR2 as SVGAGI. After removal of 6 bases from V and 0 bases from J, the junction contained 3 bases not matched to a gene. The CDR3 sequence: CASRLQGATNEKLFF. DNA of the CDR3: TGTGCCAGCAGATTACAGGGGGCAACTAATGAAAAACTGTTTTTT.

The chain employs TRBV7-9 and TRBJ1-5; no definite D call. V lost 4 bases and J lost 4, with 20 bases in between. In germline, CDR1 is SEHNR, CDR2 FQNEAQ (reference sequence). This CDR3 has 17 amino acids. The chain's CDR3 is CASSYGITETPNQPQHF. CDR3 DNA: TGTGCCAGCAGCTACGGGATAACAGAAACACCAAATCAGCCCCAGCATTTT.

The V and J genes are TRBV7-8 and TRBJ2-5; D gene ambiguous. The germline CDR1 and CDR2 sequences are SGHVS and FQNEAQ. V was trimmed by 5 bases and J by 3 bases, leaving 13 bases between them. The CDR3 is 14 amino acids. The CDR3 DNA follows: TGTGCCAGCAGCCACACACCCCCCGAAGAGACCCAGTACTTC. Translated: CASSHTPPEETQYF.

This sequence joins TRBV2 and TRBJ2-3; no clear D gene. The CDR3 loop spans 16 amino acids. V was shortened by 8 bases and J by 1 base, with 19 bases between the two germline ends. Germline values: CDR1 SNHLY, CDR2 FYNNEI. Here the CDR3 reads CASAWSRLRGTDTQYF. DNA for the CDR3: TGTGCCAGCGCTTGGTCGCGCTTAAGAGGCACAGATACGCAGTATTTT.

The count of this clone is one. The gene calls are TRBV5-8 and TRBJ1-4; 7 bases line up with TRBD1. The ends lost 0 bases at V and 7 bases at J; junction bases unmatched: 9. Germline lookup yields CDR1 SGHTS and CDR2 YDEGEE. The CDR3 has 16 amino acids. CDR3 residues: CASSLAGEGAGEKLFF. DNA of the CDR3: TGTGCCAGCAGCTTGGCGGGAGAGGGGGCAGGTGAAAAACTGTTTTTT. The full variable domain, in which reference TRBV5-8 and TRBJ1-4 provide the parts outside the CDR3, is EAGVTQSPTHLIKTRGQQATLRCSPISGHTSVYWYQQALGLGLQFLLWYDEGEERNRGNFPPRFSGRQFPNYSSELNVNALELEDSALYLCASSLAGEGAGEKLFFGSGTQLSVL.

This chain connects TRBV6-5 to TRBJ1-4; a weak D match, TRBD1 (5 bases). Germline V gene data show CDR1 as MNHEY and CDR2 as SVGAGI. This CDR3 has 13 residues. V was shortened by 8 bases and J by 8 bases, with 15 bases between the two germline ends. CDR3 sequence reads: CASGATVSEKLFF. CDR3 DNA: TGTGCCAGCGGGGCCACGGTGTCCGAAAAACTGTTTTTT.

This clone was observed a handful of times. The chain combines TRBV19 with TRBJ1-5; D gene unclear. CDR3 size: 15 residues. V gave up 1 base and J gave up 1 base, with 8 bases separating them. The germline gives CDR1 LNHDA, CDR2 SQIVND (reference sequence). The DNA of the CDR3 is TGTGCCAGTAGTATAGCAGGTTTAAGCAATCAGCCCCAGCATTTT. Translation gives CASSIAGLSNQPQHF.

The rearrangement links TRBV7-9 to TRBJ1-6; 7 bases fit TRBD1. J gave up 7 bases and V 1 base, and 4 bases lay outside the gene matches. The CDR3 is 15 residues long. Germline assignment: CDR1 SEHNR and CDR2 FQNEAQ (reference sequence). For the CDR3, the DNA is TGTGCCAGCAGCTTAGGACAGGGTTCCAATTCACCCCTCCACTTT. It specifies CASSLGQGSNSPLHF.

J is TRBJ1-6 and V is TRBV18; D is ambiguous. Looked up from germline, CDR1 is KGHSH and CDR2 is LQKENI. V shed 9 bases and J shed 9 bases, with 12 bases lying between them. The CDR3 has 12 amino acids. The CDR3 DNA sequence: TGTGCCAGTTCAACTCGGGGTTCACCCCTCCACTTT. Its protein is CASSTRGSPLHF.

This clone was observed a few times. The chain uses TRBV7-2 and TRBJ1-3; 7 positions match TRBD1. The CDR3 runs to 16 residues. V was pared by 1 base and J by 2 bases, with 5 bases of the junction left unmatched. Germline lookup yields CDR1 SGHTA and CDR2 FQGNSA. Written as DNA, the CDR3 is TGTGCCAGCAGCTTAGTTGGCAGGGGGGCTGGAAACACCATATATTTT. It yields the protein CASSLVGRGAGNTIYF.

The chain employs TRBV7-2 and TRBJ1-1; 7 bases fit TRBD1. J lost 11 bases, V lost 7 bases, and 16 bases had no gene match. This CDR3 has 14 residues. The germline V gene encodes CDR1 SGHTA and CDR2 FQGNSA. The CDR3 DNA reads TGTGCCAGCAACTACGAGGCGAGACAGGGAGCGGCTTTCTTT. Amino acid sequence: CASNYEARQGAAFF.

This clone has a handful of counts. This rearrangement joins TRBV2 to TRBJ1-6; tentative D call: TRBD1 (5 bases). The CDR3 covers 16 residues. Germline CDR1 SNHLY, CDR2 FYNNEI. Trimming removed 8 bases at V and 0 bases at J, with 14 bases between. The CDR3 DNA is TGTGCCAGCTATTCAAGGGGTGGCTCCTATAATTCACCCCTCCACTTT. Protein product: CASYSRGGSYNSPLHF.

CDR3 sequence: CASSSPLAGGRGIGTDTQYF. The CDR3 coding sequence is TGTGCCAGCAGTTCTCCCCTAGCGGGGGGCCGTGGAATAGGCACAGATACGCAGTATTTT. V usage is TRBV6-2 or TRBV6-3 and J usage is TRBJ2-3, with 11 bases identical to TRBD2. Germline V gene sequence: CDR1 MNHEY, CDR2 SVGEGT. CDR3 length: 20 amino acids. V dropped 4 bases and J dropped 1; count of bases not matched to a gene: 16.

This clone was picked up one time. The chain combines TRBV2 with TRBJ1-2, with 9 bases lining up with TRBD1. Losses at the gene ends were 6 bases for V and 2 bases for J; bases not matched to a gene: 7. The germline gives CDR1 SNHLY, CDR2 FYNNEI. The CDR3 totals 15 residues. The CDR3 reads CASRPGQGLNYGYTF. CDR3 nucleotides: TGTGCCAGCAGGCCAGGACAGGGGCTGAACTATGGCTACACCTTC.

The chain employs TRBV4-2 and TRBJ2-7, with D hard to call. Deletions cut 0 bases from V and 2 bases from J, with 14 bases between. This CDR3 comprises 16 residues. Germline assignment: CDR1 LGHNA and CDR2 YNFKEQ. CDR3 nucleotide sequence: TGTGCCAGCAGCCAAGATAGGAGACCTTCAACCTACGAGCAGTACTTC. Translation gives CASSQDRRPSTYEQYF.

This clone came up a few times. The chain recombines TRBV27 with TRBJ1-2; 9 nucleotides agree with TRBD1. With 6 bases clipped from V and 7 bases from J, the junction kept 12 bases outside the gene matches. Germline CDR1 MNHEY, CDR2 SMNVEV (reference sequence). The CDR3 has 15 residues. The CDR3 region has the DNA TGTGCCAGCAGGCCCAACAGGGGGCCGAGCGTTGGCTACACCTTC. Translating gives CASRPNRGPSVGYTF.

The chain employs TRBV28 and TRBJ1-1; TRBD1 might be the D (6 bases). This CDR3 contains 14 residues. The V gene's germline CDR1 is MDHEN and CDR2 SYDVKM. Trimming left V 6 bases short and J 2 bases short, with 13 bases between. CDR3 sequence (DNA): TGTGCCAGCAGGTCCGGACAGCCCAACACTGAAGCTTTCTTT. Amino acid sequence: CASRSGQPNTEAFF.

The gene calls are TRBV5-6 and TRBJ2-7; no definite D call. Trimming shortened V by 5 bases and J by 5 bases, and 11 bases separated the two germline ends. Germline assignment: CDR1 SGHDT and CDR2 YYEEEE. The CDR3 spans 12 residues. The CDR3 spells CASSGMADEQYF. The CDR3 region has the DNA TGTGCCAGCAGTGGCATGGCCGACGAGCAGTACTTC.

The rearrangement links TRBV6-2 or TRBV6-3 to TRBJ2-1; D perhaps matches TRBD1 (5 bases). The V gene's germline CDR1 is MNHEY and CDR2 SVGEGT. This CDR3 has 17 amino acids. V was cut by 6 bases and J by 5 bases, with 23 bases left in between. For the CDR3, the DNA is TGTGCCAGCAGCCACCCACGGACAAATCCTGGAAACAATGAGCAGTTCTTC. Protein: CASSHPRTNPGNNEQFF.

The J gene is TRBJ1-5, the V gene TRBV7-2; weak D call: TRBD1 (5 bases). Germline V gene lookup returns CDR1 SGHTA and CDR2 FQGNSA. This CDR3 contains 13 residues. Trimming took 5 bases from V and 4 from J, leaving 9 bases between them. The chain's CDR3 is CASSMDINQPQHF. CDR3 sequence (DNA): TGTGCCAGCAGCATGGACATTAATCAGCCCCAGCATTTT. Looking up the rest from reference TRBV7-2 and TRBJ1-5 gives the full variable domain: GAGVSQSPSNKVTEKGKDVELRCDPISGHTALYWYRQSLGQGLEFLIYFQGNSAPDKSGLPSDRFSAERTGGSVSTLTIQRTQQEDSAVYLCASSMDINQPQHFGDGTRLSIL.

This rearrangement joins TRBV7-3 to TRBJ1-2; TRBD1 matches 9 bases. Germline lookup yields CDR1 SGHTA and CDR2 FQGTGA. The CDR3 totals 14 residues. V lost 5 bases, J lost 8 bases, and 9 bases stayed unmatched. The CDR3 here is CASSPQGQGRGYTF. In nucleotides, the CDR3 is TGTGCCAGCAGCCCCCAGGGACAGGGACGGGGCTACACCTTC.

This rearrangement joins TRBV7-3 to TRBJ2-1, with D tentatively TRBD2 (5 bases). From germline, CDR1 is SGHTA and CDR2 FQGTGA. CDR3 size: 15 residues. The V end lost 6 bases, the J end lost 3 bases, and 15 bases lay between the germline ends. The CDR3 is CASSLNSGFYNEQFF. CDR3 nucleotide sequence: TGTGCCAGCAGTCTCAATTCGGGGTTCTACAATGAGCAGTTCTTC.